This T cell receptor (beta chain) was sequenced during a study of blood T cell repertoires in COVID-19 (dated by TCRdb to 2019 to 2021). Some background on the complete study: The collaborator samples originated in the United States, Italy and Spain and spanned the acute and convalescent phases of COVID-19. Nearly every sample came with metadata listing a de-identified subject ID, COVID-19 status, age in years and sex. The samples were drawn from two sources: the first 160 participants of the ongoing ImmuneRACE study, and 950 to 1,500 subjects contributed by 6 global collaborators. Subjects who had been exposed to COVID-19, were actively infected with it, or had recovered from it provided the deeply sampled blood TCRbeta repertoires that made up the dataset. A freely available public database, intended as a resource for researchers studying the immune response to SARS-CoV-2, is where the repertoires were released. Where available, HLA class I and class II types were obtained from metadata supplied by the sample provider rather than from assay-based typing. The material from the prospective study consisted of cDNA or gDNA derived from T cells, B-cell-depleted T cells, or PBMCs.

What the research found in general, with its limitations: The quantity of clinical and demographic metadata differed by source and by participant and was supplied without curation.

Collaborating institutions collected whole blood in K2EDTA tubes following their own protocols. Collaborator samples were shipped for TCRbeta analysis as frozen whole blood, isolated PBMCs, or DNA extracted from either sample type. As regards this clone: Its cognate antigen has yet to be identified. No much larger clone is present one base from it, and per-base qualities are unavailable.

TCRbeta CDR3 regions were amplified from genomic DNA by means of the immunoSEQ Assay, a bias-controlled multiplex PCR. From the authors' description of their analysis: Within the assay, amplification of reference gene primers was used to estimate how many nucleated cells each sample contained. To quantify the absolute abundance of each unique TCRbeta CDR3 rearrangement, sequence reads were collapsed and filtered. Productive Simpson clonality was computed per sample as the square root of Simpson's diversity index over productive rearrangements. The table comes from immuneACCESS by way of TCRdb, which keeps in-frame sequences with V and J called. Part of the clones is missing from these tables; in studies checked, under half for an unresolved V gene and the rest for unknown reasons. V and J calls plus clone size are reproduced from that table; the DNA served to infer D and trimming. The sample table lists roughly 99,000 clones, roughly 84% of them with a count of one. Over 4% of the sample goes to the ten largest clones.

The germline V end is reduced by 3 bases and the J end by 3 bases; junction bases left unmatched: 5. The CDR3, cysteine through phenylalanine, is 18 amino acids long. The entry retains the CDR3 DNA only, 54 bases that are in frame from base 1. CDR1 and CDR2, per the germline V gene, are SGHRS and YFSETQ. What was sequenced was peripheral blood. This chain is built from TRBV5-1 and TRBJ2-6; TRBD2 aligns with 14 central bases. This clonotype was sampled from a human donor in a cohort sampled during active COVID-19. The sequence in DNA is TGCGCCAGCAGCTCCGGACTAGCGGGAGGTATTGGGGCCAACGTCCTGACTTTC. Its protein product is CASSSGLAGGIGANVLTF.